These 29 T cell receptor beta chains were sequenced from one sample in a study of T cell repertoires in cytomegalovirus infection. Their specific antigens are unknown. MiXCR, run by TCRdb on the reads, gives a single entry per CDR3 protein. The sample lists 700,000 to 950,000 distinct CDR3 sequences; about 31% were seen once. This specimen consisted of cultured CD8+ T cells from PBMCs, obtained from culture after CMV antigen stimulation. The receptors stem from a human donor in good health (CMV status not recorded). Some clones in this sample may be carry-over from other donors' samples.

The chain is built from TRBV14 and TRBJ2-7, with D perhaps given as TRBD1 or TRBD2 (5 bases each). CDR1 is SGHDN and CDR2 is FVKESK in the germline V gene. The CDR3 covers 15 residues. Trimming removed 1 base from V and 0 bases from J, with 10 bases in between. The CDR3 is CASSQAWGSSYEQYF. The CDR3 region has the DNA TGTGCCAGCAGCCAAGCGTGGGGGAGCTCCTACGAGCAGTACTTC.

This clonotype was detected many times. The rearrangement joins TRBV12-3 or TRBV12-4 to TRBJ2-7; tentatively, D is TRBD1 or TRBD2 (5 bases each). V was pared by 4 bases and J by 4 bases, with 14 bases between. This CDR3 region has 14 residues. CDR3 protein: CASSSGRDPYEQYF. Written as DNA, the CDR3 is TGTGCCAGCAGTTCGGGCAGGGACCCTTACGAGCAGTACTTC.

In its sample, this clonotype was seen many times. V and J are TRBV7-6 and TRBJ1-1; D gene ambiguous. Germline V CDR1 and CDR2: SGHVS, FNYEAQ. Trimming left V 5 bases short and J 4 bases short, with 11 bases between. The CDR3 is 13 residues long. The CDR3 is CASSETASTEAFF. For the CDR3, the DNA is TGTGCCAGCAGCGAAACAGCGTCCACTGAAGCTTTCTTT.

Notes on this clonotype: This may arise from a read error, as a much more abundant clone is one base away. V gene TRBV7-2 combines with J gene TRBJ2-2; 14 bases line up with TRBD2. Germline CDR1 reads SGHTA; CDR2 reads FQGNSA. V shed 5 bases and J 5 bases; nucleotides not matched to a gene: 10. CDR3 length: 18 residues. In DNA, the CDR3 is TGTACCAGCAGCCTCCGACTAGCGGGGGGGCCAGAAACCGGGGAGCTGTTTTTT. As protein: CTSSLRLAGGPETGELFF.

Remarks on this clonotype: One junction end does not reproduce the germline sequence, and a read error may be involved. The CDR3 reads CANSLALPGQKYTEAFF. In DNA form, the CDR3 reads TGTGCCAACAGTTTGGCACTCCCGGGACAGAAATACACTGAAGCTTTCTTT. The V and J genes are TRBV12-3 or TRBV12-4 and TRBJ1-1; 7 nucleotides match TRBD1. This CDR3 has 17 amino acids.

There are many counts of this clonotype. V is TRBV7-2 and J is TRBJ1-2; tentatively, D is TRBD1 (5 bases). Germline V CDR1 and CDR2: SGHTA, FQGNSA. Trimming took off 7 bases at V and 2 bases at J, with 14 bases between the two ends. The CDR3 totals 14 residues. The CDR3 reads CASTIPTVNYGYTF. CDR3 bases: TGTGCCAGCACCATTCCGACAGTGAACTATGGCTACACCTTC. Drawing the rest from reference TRBV7-2 and TRBJ1-2, the complete variable domain is GAGVSQSPSNKVTEKGKDVELRCDPISGHTALYWYRQSLGQGLEFLIYFQGNSAPDKSGLPSDRFSAERTGGSVSTLTIQRTQQEDSAVYLCASTIPTVNYGYTFGSGTRLTVV.

The chain recombines TRBV4-1 with TRBJ1-1; D is unclear. Germline V gene sequence: CDR1 MGHRA, CDR2 YSYEKL. The CDR3 spans 13 residues. Trimming shortened V by 4 bases and J by 3 bases, and 9 bases separated the two germline ends. The CDR3, as DNA: TGCGCCAGCAGCCTTTTTGTTGACACTGAAGCTTTCTTT. It yields the protein CASSLFVDTEAFF.

Only a few counts were recorded for this clonotype. The V gene is TRBV6-1, the J gene TRBJ2-3; D might be TRBD2 (6 bases). The germline V gene encodes CDR1 MNHNS and CDR2 SASEGT. Trimming removed 6 bases at V and 5 bases at J, with 12 bases between. The CDR3 contains 13 residues. CDR3 nucleotides: TGTGCCAGCAGGGGGGGAGAAGGAGATACGCAGTATTTT. Encoded protein: CASRGGEGDTQYF.

As concerns this clonotype: The conserved phenylalanine or tryptophan normally closing the CDR3 is absent here, so this likely arose from a read error. The chain couples TRBV12-3 or TRBV12-4 to TRBJ1-2, with a tentative D call TRBD1 (6 bases). V was clipped by 4 bases and J by 6 bases, with 12 bases between them. This CDR3 comprises 13 residues. CDR3 DNA: TGTGCCAGCAGTTCACGGGGGGCTCATGGCTACACCATC. This gives the protein CASSSRGAHGYTI.

This chain joins TRBV7-6 and TRBJ2-1; TRBD1 might be the D (6 bases). CDR3 length equals 15 residues. Germline loops: CDR1 SGHVS, CDR2 FNYEAQ. Between the trimmed V and J ends, which lost 6 bases and 4 bases, there was a span of 16 bases. Written as DNA, the CDR3 is TGTGCCAGCAGTTTACAGGGAAATGGGTACAATGAGCAGTTCTTC. Translation gives CASSLQGNGYNEQFF.

V gene TRBV7-9 combines with J gene TRBJ2-7, with TRBD1 matching over 9 bases. This CDR3 contains 15 residues. Trimming cost V 5 bases and J 5 bases; bases outside gene matches: 10. Germline V gene data show CDR1 as SEHNR and CDR2 as FQNEAQ (reference sequence). CDR3 in amino acids: CASSRLGTGSDEQYF. In nucleotides, the CDR3 is TGTGCCAGCAGCCGCCTCGGGACAGGGTCCGACGAGCAGTACTTC.

This clonotype turned up a few times. The CDR3 DNA reads TGTGCCAGCAGTCGGGGACAGGAGAGCACAGATACGCAGTATTTT. This encodes CASSRGQESTDTQYF. The chain employs TRBV27 and TRBJ2-3, with 8 bases matching TRBD1. CDR3 length equals 15 residues. V was pared by 5 bases and J by 0 bases, with 4 bases of the junction left unmatched. Germline V gives CDR1 MNHEY, CDR2 SMNVEV (reference sequence).

In this sample, this clonotype turned up a few times. The chain is built from TRBV7-8 and TRBJ2-2, with a tentative D call TRBD2 (5 bases). The CDR3 length is 14 residues. The germline V gene encodes CDR1 SGHVS and CDR2 FQNEAQ. The germline V and J ends were trimmed by 5 bases and 6 bases, with 13 bases remaining between them. The CDR3 DNA sequence: TGTGCCAGCAGCGCAGTGGAGGATGCCGGGGAGCTGTTTTTT. Its translation: CASSAVEDAGELFF. Together with reference TRBV7-8 and TRBJ2-2, the CDR3 gives the full variable domain: GAGVSQSPRYKVAKRGQDVALRCDPISGHVSLFWYQQALGQGPEFLTYFQNEAQLDKSGLPSDRFFAERPEGSVSTLKIQRTQQEDSAVYLCASSAVEDAGELFFGEGSRLTVL.

The chain carries TRBV6-2 or TRBV6-3 and TRBJ2-7; no clear D gene. The V end lost 4 bases, the J end lost 6 bases, and 4 bases lay between the germline ends. CDR1 and CDR2 from the germline V gene are MNHEY and SVGEGT. This CDR3 region has 10 residues. The CDR3 DNA reads TGTGCCAGCAGTTCCGGCGAGCAGTACGTC. It encodes CASSSGEQYV.

The V gene is TRBV7-2, the J gene TRBJ1-2; 7 bases line up with TRBD1. CDR1 is SGHTA and CDR2 is FQGNSA in the germline V gene. J was trimmed by 7 bases and V by 4 bases; bases with no gene match: 9. This CDR3 spans 14 amino acids. CDR3 region: CASSSPDRVGGYTF. CDR3 sequence (DNA): TGTGCCAGCAGCTCTCCCGACAGGGTGGGTGGCTACACCTTC.

This clonotype occurred a few times. This chain uses TRBV7-9 with TRBJ2-3, with TRBD1 matching over 7 bases. CDR1 and CDR2 from the germline V gene are SEHNR and FQNEAQ (reference sequence). Trimming removed 4 bases from V and 2 bases from J; junction bases left unmatched: 9. This CDR3 has 16 amino acids. The CDR3 protein is CASSSPGTEATDTQYF. CDR3 DNA: TGTGCCAGCAGCTCCCCCGGGACAGAAGCCACAGATACGCAGTATTTT.

This clonotype was seen ten or more times. The gene calls are TRBV7-2 and TRBJ2-3; D is possibly TRBD2 (6 bases). V was trimmed by 5 bases and J by 1 base, leaving 13 bases between them. The CDR3 totals 15 residues. Germline V gives CDR1 SGHTA, CDR2 FQGNSA. This CDR3 reads CASSSYGTGTDTQYF. DNA for the CDR3: TGTGCCAGCAGCAGCTATGGGACTGGCACAGATACGCAGTATTTT.

The V gene is TRBV5-5, the J gene TRBJ1-1; D gene uncertain. V dropped 6 bases and J dropped 1 base, with 7 bases sitting between them. The CDR3 has 12 amino acids. Germline V gene sequence: CDR1 SGHKS, CDR2 YYEKEE (reference sequence). DNA of the CDR3: TGTGCCAGCAATAAGGGGAACACTGAAGCTTTCTTT. This encodes CASNKGNTEAFF.

This clonotype has just a few counts. V is TRBV19 and J is TRBJ2-5, with 7 positions matching TRBD1. With V trimmed by 3 bases and J by 9 bases, 7 bases remained unmatched. Germline CDR1 and CDR2: LNHDA and SQIVND (reference sequence). The CDR3 sequence is 13 residues long. CDR3 amino acids: CASSILLQGAQYF. The CDR3 DNA reads as TGTGCCAGTAGTATTCTGCTCCAGGGGGCCCAGTACTTC.

This clonotype turned up a few times. This chain joins TRBV7-6 and TRBJ1-5; 10 bases are a match to TRBD1. The J segment lost 2 bases and the V segment lost 5 bases, leaving 6 bases of the junction unmatched. Per germline, CDR1 SGHVS and CDR2 FNYEAQ. This CDR3 has 16 amino acids. The CDR3 coding sequence is TGTGCCAGCAGCCCCCGGACAGGGGGTGGCAATCAGCCCCAGCATTTT. Residues: CASSPRTGGGNQPQHF.

This clonotype was seen only a few times. The V call is TRBV5-4, the J call TRBJ1-1; a possible D gene is TRBD1 (6 bases). Germline-derived CDR1 and CDR2 are SGHNT and YYREEE (reference sequence). With 4 bases removed from V and 7 bases from J, the gap between germline ends came to 11 bases. This CDR3 has 12 residues. Written as DNA, the CDR3 is TGTGCCAGCAGCCAGAACAGGGATGAAGCTTTCTTT. Translation gives CASSQNRDEAFF.

V usage is TRBV14 and J usage is TRBJ1-2; D gene ambiguous. Germline assignment: CDR1 SGHDN and CDR2 FVKESK. This CDR3 comprises 15 residues. V lost 1 base, J lost 6 bases, and 15 bases lay in between. DNA of the CDR3: TGTGCCAGCAGCCAAGGTCCCGGCCGGGTTGATGGCTACACCTTC. Translated, it gives CASSQGPGRVDGYTF.

This clonotype was detected only a few times. V and J are TRBV19 and TRBJ2-5, with D possibly matching TRBD1 (5 bases). This CDR3 comprises 14 residues. Trimming took off 4 bases at V and 1 base at J, with 10 bases between the two ends. The V gene's germline CDR1 is LNHDA and CDR2 SQIVND (reference sequence). The CDR3 spells CASSKTALQETQYF. The CDR3 DNA is TGTGCCAGTAGTAAGACAGCTCTCCAAGAGACCCAGTACTTC.

This clonotype was seen a few times. V gene TRBV5-5 combines with J gene TRBJ2-5, with a weak D call TRBD1 (5 bases). V was clipped by 1 base and J by 1 base, with 14 bases between them. CDR1 and CDR2 (germline): SGHKS, YYEKEE (reference sequence). CDR3 length: 16 amino acids. DNA of the CDR3: TGTGCCAGCAGCTTGACAGGCAAAGGCATCCAAGAGACCCAGTACTTC. It translates to CASSLTGKGIQETQYF.

The chain carries TRBV4-1 and TRBJ1-5; TRBD1 aligns across 8 bases. Germline CDR1 reads MGHRA; CDR2 reads YSYEKL. Trimming cost V 0 bases and J 6 bases; bases outside gene matches: 7. This CDR3 comprises 16 residues. CDR3 amino acids: CASSQDVQGAIQPQHF. The CDR3 bases are TGCGCCAGCAGCCAAGATGTGCAGGGGGCGATTCAGCCCCAGCATTTT.

V is TRBV27 and J is TRBJ1-2; no reliable D call. V was cut by 3 bases and J by 8 bases, with 13 bases left in between. This CDR3 is 13 amino acids long. CDR1 and CDR2 from the germline V gene are MNHEY and SMNVEV (reference sequence). In DNA form, the CDR3 reads TGTGCCAGCAGTTTGGACGGCCTAGGGGGCTACACCTTC. This codes for CASSLDGLGGYTF.

The chain recombines TRBV2 with TRBJ1-2; D unclear. The V gene lost 4 bases and the J gene lost 2 bases, with 8 bases spanning the gap. The CDR3 spans 13 residues. Germline CDR1 SNHLY, CDR2 FYNNEI. CDR3 residues: CASSGSGNYGYTF. CDR3 nucleotide sequence: TGTGCCAGCAGTGGTTCGGGAAACTATGGCTACACCTTC.

The V and J genes are TRBV27 and TRBJ1-6, with D maybe TRBD1 (5 bases). V was pared by 8 bases and J by 7 bases, with 15 bases between. Per germline, CDR1 MNHEY and CDR2 SMNVEV (reference sequence). The CDR3 is 14 amino acids. The CDR3 DNA reads TGTGCCAGCCAAAACGATAGGGACAATTCACCCCTCCACTTT. It specifies CASQNDRDNSPLHF.

The chain is built from TRBV28 and TRBJ2-2; 7 bases agree with TRBD1. The V segment lost 3 bases and the J segment 3 bases; nucleotides outside the gene matches: 13. Germline-derived CDR1 and CDR2 are MDHEN and SYDVKM. The CDR3 contains 18 residues. CDR3: CASSLVHSDRVDTGELFF. In DNA, the CDR3 is TGTGCCAGCAGTTTGGTTCACTCTGACAGGGTGGACACCGGGGAGCTGTTTTTT.